This T cell receptor beta chain was recorded in a study of cytomegalovirus exposure and HLA in healthy donors. Unmatched junction bases numbered 5, after V lost 8 bases and J lost 4 bases. Germline CDR1 reads SNHLY; CDR2 reads FYNNEI. The CDR3 has 12 amino acids. Assay used: immunoSEQ multiplex PCR; TCRdb lists only in-frame clones, some missing. The sample includes 150,000 to 200,000 clones, roughly 86% of them seen just once. The donors were members of the roughly 120-subject validation cohort (separate from the roughly 670-subject first cohort). Material: PBMCs. The chain combines TRBV2 with TRBJ2-7, with 7 bases that match TRBD1. This clonotype was sampled from a man aged 25-45 years in good health and CMV-seropositive. The CDR3 protein is CASQDRAYEQYF. DNA of the CDR3: TGTGCCAGCCAAGACAGGGCTTACGAGCAGTACTTC. The full variable domain, in which reference TRBV2 and TRBJ2-7 provide the parts outside the CDR3, is EPEVTQTPSHQVTQMGQEVILRCVPISNHLYFYWYRQILGQKVEFLVSFYNNEISEKSEIFDDQFSVERPDGSNFTLKIRSTKLEDSAMYFCASQDRAYEQYFGPGTRLTVT.